A single sample gave rise to the 28 T cell receptor beta chains below, sequenced in a study of CD8 T cells in ankylosing spondylitis. Study findings and constraints: Characteristic of ankylosing spondylitis blood, it appeared, was a TCR beta motif comprising 7 to 9 highly homologous variants.

TCRdb recomputed calls from the 5' RACE reads with MiXCR, one row per CDR3 protein. The data show hundreds of thousands of distinct CDR3 sequences, with roughly an eighth seen just once and around 7% held by the top ten. What these receptors recognize is not known. Sequenced sample: blood, either unsorted or a sorted T cell fraction (not recorded which). Receptors were obtained from a male donor with ankylosing spondylitis.

This clonotype was detected a few times. The rearrangement links TRBV7-8 to TRBJ2-3; 10 positions agree with TRBD1. CDR1 SGHVS and CDR2 FQNEAQ come from the germline V gene. Losses at the gene ends were 5 bases for V and 0 bases for J; bases not matched to a gene: 11. This CDR3 spans 18 amino acids. The CDR3: CASSLHRGQGRSTDTQYF. CDR3 bases: TGTGCCAGCAGCCTCCATAGGGGACAGGGGCGAAGCACAGATACGCAGTATTTT.

The chain employs TRBV20-1 and TRBJ2-5, with D perhaps TRBD1 (7 bases). From germline, CDR1 is DFQATT and CDR2 SNEGSKA (reference sequence). The CDR3 loop spans 14 amino acids. Trimming took off 2 bases at V and 5 bases at J, with 15 bases between the two ends. In DNA form, the CDR3 reads TGCAGTGCTAGAAGTGACAGGGACTTGGAGACCCAGTACTTC. It is translated as CSARSDRDLETQYF.

The chain has TRBV23-1 and TRBJ2-3; a weak D match, TRBD1 (10 bases). TRBV23-1 counts as an open reading frame of uncertain function. The CDR3 runs to 20 residues. Trimming left V 2 bases short and J 4 bases short, with 28 bases between. The CDR3 loop is CASSQRQGAYGLARADTQYF. The CDR3 nucleotides read TGCGCCAGCAGTCAAAGACAGGGGGCTTACGGACTAGCGAGGGCAGATACGCAGTATTTT.

This chain links TRBV5-1 with TRBJ1-1; 7 bases match TRBD1. Losses at the gene ends were 0 bases for V and 5 bases for J; bases not matched to a gene: 1. Germline assignment: CDR1 SGHRS and CDR2 YFSETQ. The CDR3 length is 13 residues. CDR3 nucleotide sequence: TGCGCCAGCAGCTTGGCGGGACAGACTGAAGCTTTCTTT. Amino acids: CASSLAGQTEAFF.

This chain links TRBV30 with TRBJ1-6, with 8 bases matching TRBD1. The CDR3 is 13 residues long. The V gene end was trimmed by 5 bases and the J gene end by 7 bases; junction bases not matched to a gene: 4. Per the germline V gene, CDR1 is GTSNPN and CDR2 is SVGIG (reference sequence). This CDR3 reads CAWQGAGNSPLHF. The CDR3 coding sequence is TGTGCCTGGCAGGGGGCAGGGAATTCACCCCTCCACTTT.

This chain joins TRBV7-2 and TRBJ2-3; weak D call: TRBD2 (5 bases). Germline V CDR1 and CDR2: SGHTA, FQGNSA. This CDR3 spans 15 amino acids. V lost 5 bases and J 0 bases, leaving 12 bases between the germline ends. The CDR3 nucleotides are TGTGCCAGCAGCGTCGCGAGCGGTAGCACAGATACGCAGTATTTT. Its translation is CASSVASGSTDTQYF.

The rearrangement links TRBV5-1 to TRBJ1-1; TRBD1 might be the D (6 bases). Germline V CDR1 and CDR2: SGHRS, YFSETQ. CDR3 length: 14 residues. Trimming cost V 8 bases and J 5 bases, with 19 bases left between them. In DNA, the CDR3 is TGCGCCAGTATGGGGGGCAGGGGTGAAACTGAAGCTTTCTTT. Its translation: CASMGGRGETEAFF.

A few counts support this clonotype. The rearrangement links TRBV7-9 to TRBJ1-2; D may be TRBD1 (5 bases). CDR1 and CDR2 from the germline V gene are SEHNR and FQNEAQ (reference sequence). The CDR3 is 11 residues long. V shed 5 bases and J shed 5 bases, with 6 bases lying between them. CDR3 coding DNA: TGTGCCAGCAGCGCAGGGTATGGCTACACCTTC. This codes for CASSAGYGYTF.

The chain recombines TRBV29-1 with TRBJ2-1; the D is unclear. From germline, CDR1 is SQVTM and CDR2 ANQGSEA. This CDR3 comprises 14 residues. Trimming pared 7 bases from V and 5 bases from J, leaving 18 bases between. CDR3 loop: CSAMGYTVDNEQFF. DNA for the CDR3: TGCAGCGCCATGGGGTATACCGTTGACAATGAGCAGTTCTTC.

CDR3 nucleotides: TGTGCCACCAGTGACGGGGGAGGGGCTGGGGATACGCAGTATTTT. Translated, it gives CATSDGGGAGDTQYF. This chain connects TRBV24-1 to TRBJ2-3; TRBD2 agrees at 7 bases. V trimming: 4 bases; J trimming: 6 bases; junction bases outside the gene matches: 9. CDR1 is KGHDR and CDR2 is SFDVKD in the germline V gene. CDR3 length equals 15 residues.

This chain joins TRBV16 and TRBJ2-3; D is possibly TRBD1 or TRBD2 (5 bases each). The CDR3 is 16 residues long. CDR1 KGHSY and CDR2 FQNENV come from the germline V gene. Trimming stripped 4 bases from V and 5 bases from J, with 19 bases between. The CDR3 nucleotides are TGTGCCAGCAGCCCCCGAGGGTGGGGCGGAGGAGATACGCAGTATTTT. Protein: CASSPRGWGGGDTQYF.

The chain links TRBV2 to TRBJ1-5, with a possible D match to TRBD1 (5 bases). Germline V gene data show CDR1 as SNHLY and CDR2 as FYNNEI. V lost 3 bases, J lost 7 bases, and 13 bases lay in between. This CDR3 has 14 residues. CDR3 bases: TGTGCCAGCAGTGACAGGGAGGTTGGGCAGCCCCAGCATTTT. As protein: CASSDREVGQPQHF.

This clonotype was observed a handful of times. The V and J genes are TRBV29-1 and TRBJ1-2, with 7 positions matching TRBD1. CDR1 is SQVTM and CDR2 is ANQGSEA in the germline V gene. V lost 0 bases to trimming and J lost 8 bases; unmatched junction nucleotides: 9. The CDR3 sequence is 14 residues long. The DNA of the CDR3 is TGCAGCGTTGAAGATCGGCGACAGGGAGGCGGCTACACCTTC. Translated, it gives CSVEDRRQGGGYTF.

The chain has TRBV20-1 and TRBJ2-6, with unresolved D. Trimming left V 6 bases short and J 1 base short, with 10 bases between. CDR3 length: 14 residues. Germline V gene data show CDR1 as DFQATT and CDR2 as SNEGSKA (reference sequence). CDR3 sequence (DNA): TGCAGTGCCCTACCTGGATCTGGGGCCAACGTCCTGACTTTC. Amino acids: CSALPGSGANVLTF.

This chain links TRBV7-9 with TRBJ2-5; D could derive from TRBD1 or TRBD2 (5 bases each). Germline loops: CDR1 SEHNR, CDR2 FQNEAQ (reference sequence). CDR3 length equals 14 residues. Trimming removed 2 bases from V and 2 bases from J, with 9 bases in between. The CDR3 bases are TGTGCCAGCAGCTTATTGAGGGGTCAAGAGACCCAGTACTTC. This gives the protein CASSLLRGQETQYF.

Here the CDR3 DNA reads TGCAGCGTTGAAGGGGATAGCGGGAGTTGGAATGAGCAGTTCTTC. It is translated as CSVEGDSGSWNEQFF. V and J are TRBV29-1 and TRBJ2-1; 9 bases fit TRBD2. V shed 1 base, J shed 7 bases, and the junction held 8 bases outside the gene matches. Germline CDR1 SQVTM, CDR2 ANQGSEA. This CDR3 is built from 15 residues.

The sample holds many counts of this clonotype. The chain is built from TRBV7-9 and TRBJ2-7; D is unresolved. V gave up 6 bases and J gave up 10 bases, with 16 bases separating them. Germline values: CDR1 SEHNR, CDR2 FQNEAQ (reference sequence). The CDR3 loop spans 12 amino acids. The CDR3, as DNA: TGTGCCAGCAGTCCGACCCCGAGGAACCAGTACTTC. Translating it yields CASSPTPRNQYF.

The V and J genes are TRBV20-1 and TRBJ2-5; weak D call: TRBD1 (6 bases). Germline CDR1 reads DFQATT; CDR2 reads SNEGSKA (reference sequence). The CDR3 loop spans 14 amino acids. The V gene lost 6 bases and the J gene lost 5 bases, with 19 bases spanning the gap. CDR3 sequence reads: CSAPRQVLGETQYF. The CDR3, as DNA: TGCAGTGCACCCCGACAGGTACTGGGGGAGACCCAGTACTTC.

The V gene is TRBV11-2, the J gene TRBJ2-2, with TRBD2 identical over 13 bases. The germline V gene encodes CDR1 SGHAT and CDR2 FQNNGV. The J segment lost 5 bases and the V segment lost 5 bases, leaving 11 bases of the junction unmatched. The CDR3 consists of 18 residues. The CDR3 DNA sequence: TGTGCCAGCAGCCGATCCCTTGGACTAGCGGGAGTAACCGGGGAGCTGTTTTTT. Translated, it gives CASSRSLGLAGVTGELFF.

This clonotype has ten or more counts. This chain joins TRBV14 and TRBJ2-3; 7 bases fit TRBD2. CDR1 and CDR2 from the germline V gene are SGHDN and FVKESK. CDR3 length equals 17 residues. J was trimmed by 3 bases and V by 0 bases; bases with no gene match: 9. The CDR3 DNA follows: TGTGCCAGCAGCCAAGAGAGGCTGGGAGGGAGAACAGATACGCAGTATTTT. It encodes CASSQERLGGRTDTQYF. Full variable domain (rest looked up from reference TRBV14 and TRBJ2-3): EAGVTQFPSHSVIEKGQTVTLRCDPISGHDNLYWYRRVMGKEIKFLLHFVKESKQDESGMPNNRFLAERTGGTYSTLKVQPAELEDSGVYFCASSQERLGGRTDTQYFGPGTRLTVL.

This clonotype came up a few times. This chain connects TRBV7-2 to TRBJ1-2, with 8 bases that match TRBD1. The V gene's germline CDR1 is SGHTA and CDR2 FQGNSA. This CDR3 comprises 16 residues. The ends lost 5 bases at V and 0 bases at J; junction bases unmatched: 8. CDR3 protein: CASSPGTGQANYGYTF. CDR3 coding DNA: TGTGCCAGCAGCCCCGGGACAGGACAAGCTAACTATGGCTACACCTTC.

The count of this clonotype is one. The rearrangement links TRBV5-1 to TRBJ2-1; no definite D call. Germline CDR1 is SGHRS and CDR2 is YFSETQ. The CDR3 consists of 13 residues. V was cut by 1 base and J by 6 bases, with 8 bases left in between. CDR3 residues: CASSLSFLNEQFF. Written as DNA, the CDR3 is TGCGCCAGCAGCTTGTCCTTTCTCAATGAGCAGTTCTTC.

This clonotype was counted only a few times. V gene TRBV12-3 or TRBV12-4 combines with J gene TRBJ2-3, with TRBD2 as a possible D gene (7 bases). V was shortened by 3 bases and J by 5 bases, with 18 bases between the two germline ends. The CDR3 sequence is 16 residues long. CDR3 protein: CASSFSGGGGGDTQYF. CDR3 sequence (DNA): TGTGCCAGCAGTTTTAGTGGTGGAGGGGGGGGAGATACGCAGTATTTT.

The chain has TRBV15 and TRBJ2-3; 8 nucleotides line up with TRBD2. V lost 1 base and J lost 5; bases outside the gene matches: 2. This CDR3 is 14 amino acids long. Germline loops: CDR1 LNHNV, CDR2 YYDKDF (reference sequence). The CDR3 coding sequence is TGTGCCACCAGCAGAGTAGCGGGGATAGATACGCAGTATTTT. Amino acid sequence: CATSRVAGIDTQYF. Combining the CDR3 with reference TRBV15 and TRBJ2-3 gives the whole variable domain DAMVIQNPRYQVTQFGKPVTLSCSQTLNHNVMYWYQQKSSQAPKLLFHYYDKDFNNEADTPDNFQSRRPNTSFCFLDIRSPGLGDTAMYLCATSRVAGIDTQYFGPGTRLTVL.

This clonotype was counted only a few times. The chain recombines TRBV20-1 with TRBJ1-2; D unclear. Germline V gene lookup returns CDR1 DFQATT and CDR2 SNEGSKA (reference sequence). CDR3 length equals 15 residues. V was cut by 0 bases and J by 0 bases, with 11 bases left in between. CDR3 sequence: CSARDRVFSNYGYTF. As DNA, the CDR3 is TGCAGTGCTAGAGATCGGGTCTTTTCTAACTATGGCTACACCTTC.

The CDR3 DNA is TGTGCCAGCAGCCAAGACGAGGGGGCTATTACTGAAGCTTTCTTT. This translates into CASSQDEGAITEAFF. V and J are TRBV14 and TRBJ1-1; the match to TRBD1 covers 7 bases. The CDR3 sequence is 15 residues long. Per germline, CDR1 SGHDN and CDR2 FVKESK. J gave up 5 bases and V 0 bases, and 6 bases lay outside the gene matches. Based on the CDR3 plus reference TRBV14 and TRBJ1-1, the full variable domain is EAGVTQFPSHSVIEKGQTVTLRCDPISGHDNLYWYRRVMGKEIKFLLHFVKESKQDESGMPNNRFLAERTGGTYSTLKVQPAELEDSGVYFCASSQDEGAITEAFFGQGTRLTVV.

This clonotype was counted ten times or more. The CDR3 here is CASSHLNSGANVLTF. The CDR3 coding sequence is TGTGCCAGCAGCCACCTTAACTCTGGGGCCAACGTCCTGACTTTC. The V and J genes are TRBV3-1 and TRBJ2-6; D is ambiguous. CDR3 length equals 15 residues. Germline CDR1 and CDR2: LGHDT and YNNKEL (reference sequence). Trimming removed 3 bases at V and 0 bases at J, with 6 bases between.

The chain carries TRBV6-1 and TRBJ2-5; D is perhaps TRBD1 (6 bases). Trimming took 6 bases from V and 2 from J, leaving 10 bases between them. Germline lookup yields CDR1 MNHNS and CDR2 SASEGT. The CDR3 length is 13 residues. The CDR3 here is CASRRTAQETQYF. CDR3 coding DNA: TGTGCCAGCAGGAGGACAGCTCAAGAGACCCAGTACTTC.